These 12 T cell receptor beta chains were sequenced from one sample in a study of shared clonotypes between healthy human individuals. Sequencing used immunoSEQ multiplex PCR; TCRdb keeps in-frame clones, though not all of them. This table has roughly 810,000 clones, around 96% appearing once. Naive CD8 isolation took CD45RO-negative cells positively selected for CCR7 and excluded terminally differentiated effector memory CD45RA+ cells. Material: naive CD8+ T cells sorted from blood. These receptors were collected from a young man in good health.

The V and J genes are TRBV11-2 and TRBJ2-7, with 11 bases that match TRBD2. The junction had 6 bases not matched to a gene; V was cut back by 5 bases and J by 3 bases. Germline assignment: CDR1 SGHAT and CDR2 FQNNGV. The CDR3 sequence is 15 residues long. The DNA of the CDR3 is TGTGCCAGCAGCCTTAGCGGGAGGGCTGTCTACGAGCAGTACTTC. It codes for CASSLSGRAVYEQYF.

This clone is a singleton in its sample. The CDR3 coding sequence is TGTGCCTGGCTCGGCCGGGAGGGCTACAATGAGCAGTTCTTC. It encodes CAWLGREGYNEQFF. V usage is TRBV30 and J usage is TRBJ2-1; 8 bases fit TRBD2. V gave up 5 bases and J gave up 3 bases; unmatched junction bases: 6. The CDR3 runs to 14 residues. Germline V lookup: CDR1 GTSNPN, CDR2 SVGIG (reference sequence).

The chain combines TRBV9 with TRBJ2-1; TRBD1 matches 7 bases. V dropped 3 bases and J dropped 5; count of bases not matched to a gene: 5. Per germline, CDR1 SGDLS and CDR2 YYNGEE. The CDR3 extends over 14 amino acids. CDR3 nucleotides: TGTGCCAGCAGCGAGGACAGGTCGGACAATGAGCAGTTCTTC. It codes for CASSEDRSDNEQFF.

In this sample, this clone turned up a few times. This chain joins TRBV28 and TRBJ1-2; D uncertain. Germline loops: CDR1 MDHEN, CDR2 SYDVKM. V shed 6 bases and J shed 2 bases, with 31 bases lying between them. The CDR3 consists of 20 residues. The CDR3 reads CASSPNWASAEPFLNYGYTF. The CDR3 region has the DNA TGTGCCAGCAGCCCCAATTGGGCCTCGGCAGAACCCTTTCTCAACTATGGCTACACCTTC.

The V and J genes are TRBV4-1 and TRBJ2-1; 7 bases agree with TRBD2. This CDR3 contains 17 residues. V shed 1 base and J 6 bases; nucleotides not matched to a gene: 12. The germline CDR1 and CDR2 sequences are MGHRA and YSYEKL. In DNA, the CDR3 is TGCGCCAGCAGCCAAGGCCTTAGCGGGCCAACCCTCAATGAGCAGTTCTTC. This gives the protein CASSQGLSGPTLNEQFF.

The chain is built from TRBV6-5 and TRBJ2-7, with TRBD1 matching over 9 bases. The CDR3 is 15 residues long. With 5 bases clipped from V and 3 bases from J, the junction kept 8 bases outside the gene matches. CDR1 is MNHEY and CDR2 is SVGAGI in the germline V gene. The CDR3 DNA reads TGTGCCAGCAGTCAGAGGGACAGGGAGTTCTACGAGCAGTACTTC. Protein: CASSQRDREFYEQYF.

The rearrangement links TRBV14 to TRBJ2-3; no firm D call. Trimming shortened V by 1 base and J by 0 bases, and 8 bases separated the two germline ends. This CDR3 comprises 15 residues. Germline lookup yields CDR1 SGHDN and CDR2 FVKESK. The CDR3 spells CASSQVRISTDTQYF. The CDR3 bases are TGTGCCAGCAGCCAAGTCAGGATCAGCACAGATACGCAGTATTTT. Complete variable domain (other parts from reference TRBV14 and TRBJ2-3): EAGVTQFPSHSVIEKGQTVTLRCDPISGHDNLYWYRRVMGKEIKFLLHFVKESKQDESGMPNNRFLAERTGGTYSTLKVQPAELEDSGVYFCASSQVRISTDTQYFGPGTRLTVL.

Notes on this clone: Other DNA sequences in this specimen translate into the identical CDR3. This chain joins TRBV7-9 and TRBJ1-1; D is uncertain. The V end lost 1 base, the J end lost 5 bases, and 2 bases lay between the germline ends. The CDR3 totals 11 residues. Germline lookup yields CDR1 SEHNR and CDR2 FQNEAQ (reference sequence). The CDR3 region is CASSLGTEAFF. The CDR3 bases are TGTGCCAGCAGCTTAGGGACTGAAGCTTTCTTT.

The chain uses TRBV7-6 and TRBJ1-5, with 8 bases fitting TRBD1. Germline CDR1 SGHVS, CDR2 FNYEAQ. The CDR3 runs to 13 residues. V lost 6 bases and J lost 6; bases outside the gene matches: 4. In DNA form, the CDR3 reads TGTGCCAGCAGTTCAGACAGGGGTCAGCCCCAGCATTTT. It yields the protein CASSSDRGQPQHF.

The chain is built from TRBV19 and TRBJ2-1; 9 positions agree with TRBD2. The CDR3 runs 15 residues. Germline V gives CDR1 LNHDA, CDR2 SQIVND (reference sequence). V lost 2 bases and J lost 6; bases outside the gene matches: 5. CDR3 DNA sequence: TGTGCCAGTAGTATACTAGCGGGATTTAGCAATGAGCAGTTCTTC. Translated: CASSILAGFSNEQFF.

V gene TRBV5-6 combines with J gene TRBJ2-2; no reliable D call. The CDR3 consists of 15 residues. Germline CDR1 SGHDT, CDR2 YYEEEE. V lost 0 bases to trimming and J lost 3 bases, with 9 bases between them. CDR3 coding DNA: TGTGCCAGCAGCTTGGAGTCGGTTTACACCGGGGAGCTGTTTTTT. Translating it yields CASSLESVYTGELFF.

V and J are TRBV27 and TRBJ2-2; 7 bases line up with TRBD1. Trimming at V came to 5 bases and at J to 6 bases, leaving 12 bases not matched to a gene. Germline CDR1 is MNHEY and CDR2 is SMNVEV (reference sequence). There are 16 residues in the CDR3. The CDR3 DNA follows: TGTGCCAGCAGTATAAACGCCGGGACAGCAGCCGGGGAGCTGTTTTTT. Residues: CASSINAGTAAGELFF.